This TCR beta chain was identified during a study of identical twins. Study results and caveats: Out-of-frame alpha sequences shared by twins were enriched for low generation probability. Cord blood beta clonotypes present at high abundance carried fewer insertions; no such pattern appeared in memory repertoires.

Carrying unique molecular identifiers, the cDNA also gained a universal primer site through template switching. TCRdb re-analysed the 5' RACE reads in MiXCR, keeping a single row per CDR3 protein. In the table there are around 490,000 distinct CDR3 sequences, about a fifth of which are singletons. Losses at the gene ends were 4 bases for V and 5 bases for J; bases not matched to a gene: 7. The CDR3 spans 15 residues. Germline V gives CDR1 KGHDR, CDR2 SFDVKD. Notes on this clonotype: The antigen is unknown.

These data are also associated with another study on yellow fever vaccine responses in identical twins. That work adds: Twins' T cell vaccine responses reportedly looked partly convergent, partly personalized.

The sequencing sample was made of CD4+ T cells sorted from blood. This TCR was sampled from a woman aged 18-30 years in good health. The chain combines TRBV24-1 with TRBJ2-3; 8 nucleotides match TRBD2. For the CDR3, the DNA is TGTGCCACCAGTGACGCGGGACTAGAGGTAGATACGCAGTATTTT. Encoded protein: CATSDAGLEVDTQYF.